A selection of T cell receptor beta chains follows, all from one sample in a study of blood T cell repertoires in COVID-19. TCRdb's copy holds only in-frame clones and misses some; the assay was immunoSEQ multiplex PCR. This table has some 530,000 clones, about nine tenths appearing once. Input material: PBMCs or T cells enriched from blood (not recorded which). The origin of the receptors is a woman between 55 and 75 years old who had recovered from COVID-19. CDR3s include the opening cysteine and the closing phenylalanine or tryptophan. D genes are given only for firm matches. A row's size may be missing; if present it is once, few, many or a size class.

v_gene: TRBV28
d_gene: TRBD1
abundance: NA
j_gene: TRBJ1-6
CDR3nt: TGTGCCAGCAGCCCGGACAGGGAGATTTCACCCCTCCACTTT
CDR3aa: CASSPDREISPLHF

v_gene: TRBV19
d_gene: NA
abundance: NA
j_gene: TRBJ1-1
CDR3nt: TGTGCCAGTAGTAGTGTGTCTTCTGAAGCTTTCTTT
CDR3aa: CASSSVSSEAFF

v_gene: TRBV28
d_gene: TRBD2
abundance: NA
j_gene: TRBJ2-7
CDR3nt: TGTGCCAGCAGTCCGGCTAGCGGGGAGCCCGGAGACGAGCAGTACTTC
CDR3aa: CASSPASGEPGDEQYF

v_gene: TRBV6-5
d_gene: NA
abundance: once
j_gene: TRBJ1-1
CDR3nt: TGTGCCAGCAGGCTAACAGGGAGAGAGAATGAAGCTTTCTTT
CDR3aa: CASRLTGRENEAFF

v_gene: TRBV10-3
d_gene: NA
abundance: NA
j_gene: TRBJ2-2
CDR3nt: TGTGCCATCAGTGAGTCCTCGGGGTCGATCGGGGAGCTGTTTTTT
CDR3aa: CAISESSGSIGELFF

v_gene: TRBV10-3
d_gene: TRBD2
abundance: NA
j_gene: TRBJ2-1
CDR3nt: TGTGCCATCAGTGAGGCAGCGGGGGGGGGAAATGAGCAGTTCTTC
CDR3aa: CAISEAAGGGNEQFF

v_gene: TRBV2
d_gene: TRBD1
abundance: NA
j_gene: TRBJ2-7
CDR3nt: TGTGCCAGCAGCCCACAGGGGATAACCTACGAGCAGTACTTC
CDR3aa: CASSPQGITYEQYF

v_gene: TRBV11-3
d_gene: TRBD1
abundance: NA
j_gene: TRBJ2-6
CDR3nt: TGTGCCAGCAGCTTCCGGACAGGGGATTTATCTGGGGCCAACGTCCTGACTTTC
CDR3aa: CASSFRTGDLSGANVLTF

v_gene: TRBV6-5
d_gene: NA
abundance: NA
j_gene: TRBJ1-5
CDR3nt: TGTGCCAGCAGCCTTACGGAGCCCCAGCATTTT
CDR3aa: CASSLTEPQHF

v_gene: TRBV11-2
d_gene: TRBD2
abundance: NA
j_gene: TRBJ2-1
CDR3nt: TGTGCCAGCACCCCAGGGGCGGGGGGCCTGGGGGATGAGCAGTTCTTC
CDR3aa: CASTPGAGGLGDEQFF

v_gene: TRBV19
d_gene: TRBD1
abundance: NA
j_gene: TRBJ1-1
CDR3nt: TGTGCCAGTAGTATAAGGTGGGACAGGGGACACACTGAAGCTTTCTTT
CDR3aa: CASSIRWDRGHTEAFF

v_gene: TRBV5-1
d_gene: TRBD2
abundance: NA
j_gene: TRBJ2-1
CDR3nt: TGCGCCAGCGGCGATGGTTTAGGAATAGCGGGGGGGCTTAAATACAATGAGCAGTTCTTC
CDR3aa: CASGDGLGIAGGLKYNEQFF

v_gene: TRBV5-1
d_gene: TRBD1
abundance: NA
j_gene: TRBJ2-7
CDR3nt: TGCGCCAGCAGCGACCGGGACAGGAACTACGAGCAGTACTTC
CDR3aa: CASSDRDRNYEQYF

v_gene: TRBV6-5
d_gene: NA
abundance: NA
j_gene: TRBJ2-7
CDR3nt: TGTGCCAGCAGGGGCCGGGGAAGCAGATCATACGAGCAGTACTTC
CDR3aa: CASRGRGSRSYEQYF

v_gene: TRBV3-1/TRBV3-2
d_gene: NA
abundance: NA
j_gene: TRBJ1-2
CDR3nt: TGTGCCAGCAGGCCTCCGGGGTTTAACTATGGCTACACCTTC
CDR3aa: CASRPPGFNYGYTF

v_gene: TRBV5-4
d_gene: TRBD1
abundance: few
j_gene: TRBJ1-6
CDR3nt: TGTGCCAGCAGCTTGGTCGACAGGGGTAATTCACCCCTCCACTTT
CDR3aa: CASSLVDRGNSPLHF

v_gene: TRBV27
d_gene: TRBD2
abundance: NA
j_gene: TRBJ2-1
CDR3nt: TGTGCCAGCAGTAAGCTAGCGGGGAGCCTAGAAAATACACGAGCCCATGAGCAGTTCTTC
CDR3aa: CASSKLAGSLENTRAHEQFF

v_gene: TRBV9
d_gene: TRBD2
abundance: NA
j_gene: TRBJ2-1
CDR3nt: TGTGCCAGCTCGGGGGGGCTTGAGCAGTTCTTC
CDR3aa: CASSGGLEQFF

v_gene: TRBV27
d_gene: TRBD1
abundance: NA
j_gene: TRBJ2-1
CDR3nt: TGTGCCAGCAGCCGGGACAGGACCATCAATGAGCAGTTCTTC
CDR3aa: CASSRDRTINEQFF

v_gene: TRBV2
d_gene: NA
abundance: NA
j_gene: TRBJ2-5
CDR3nt: TGTGCCAGCAGTGTGCAGGAGACCCAGTACTTC
CDR3aa: CASSVQETQYF

v_gene: TRBV29-1
d_gene: NA
abundance: NA
j_gene: TRBJ1-1
CDR3nt: TGCAGCGTTGTGGGGGGAAGCGGAGCCACTGAAGCTTTCTTT
CDR3aa: CSVVGGSGATEAFF

v_gene: TRBV12-5
d_gene: NA
abundance: NA
j_gene: TRBJ1-2
CDR3nt: TGTGCTAGTGCGCCGGGGTACCCCAACTATGGCTACACCTTC
CDR3aa: CASAPGYPNYGYTF

v_gene: TRBV15
d_gene: NA
abundance: NA
j_gene: TRBJ1-2
CDR3nt: TGTGCCACCAGCAGAGGGACAACCTATGGCTACACCTTC
CDR3aa: CATSRGTTYGYTF

v_gene: TRBV5-1
d_gene: NA
abundance: NA
j_gene: TRBJ1-6
CDR3nt: TGCGCCAGCAGCTTGGGCGACAGGTTTCCGAGCTCCTATAATTCACCCCTCCACTTT
CDR3aa: CASSLGDRFPSSYNSPLHF

v_gene: TRBV3-1/TRBV3-2
d_gene: NA
abundance: once
j_gene: TRBJ1-2
CDR3nt: TGTGCCAGCAGCCAAGCGCAAGACGGGGTCTCCTATGGCTACACCTTC
CDR3aa: CASSQAQDGVSYGYTF

v_gene: TRBV19
d_gene: NA
abundance: NA
j_gene: TRBJ1-2
CDR3nt: TGTGCCAGTACCGAGGGAGTCGGAGGCTACACCTTC
CDR3aa: CASTEGVGGYTF